This T cell receptor beta chain originates from a study of memory CD8 T cells in hepatitis C reinfection. Time point meaning: pre-reinfection, 55 to 20 weeks before reinfection detection. The sorted cells went straight to TCR sequencing with no prior in vitro expansion. Using immunoSEQ multiplex PCR, the repertoire was profiled, and TCRdb retains in-frame clones only, with some absent. The sample has over 50,000 clones, 89% seen once. Germline V gives CDR1 MGHRA, CDR2 YSYEKL. CDR3 size: 17 residues. V lost 0 bases, J lost 0 bases, and 7 bases stayed unmatched. The sequencing input was naive CD8+ T cells sorted from blood. The source is a man younger than 30 with hepatitis C virus infection. The rearrangement joins TRBV4-1 to TRBJ2-5; 7 positions match TRBD1. In DNA, the CDR3 is TGCGCCAGCAGCCAAGATCTTGGGACAGAGAACCAAGAGACCCAGTACTTC. Translated: CASSQDLGTENQETQYF.